Listed here are 26 T cell receptor beta chains from one sample, sequenced in a study of T cells in women clearing cervical HPV infection. The protocol was immunoSEQ multiplex PCR, while the TCRdb copy is restricted to in-frame clones and leaves out a portion. The sample features 25,000 to 35,000 clones, with around 9.2% in its top ten. The sample comprised blood buffy coat. The receptors stem from a woman between 18 and 70 years old with a cervical HPV16 infection that either progressed to CIN3+ or cleared (not recorded which).

Points on this clone: Read data end 3 residues before the CDR3 end; the end is taken from the germline J gene. The chain links TRBV10-2 to TRBJ2-1; D remains ambiguous. The CDR3 is 16 amino acids. Germline lookup yields CDR1 WSHSY and CDR2 SAAADI. Deletions cut 4 bases from V and 5 bases from J, with 18 bases between. The CDR3 spells CASSGWVSGLNNEQFF. The sequenced part of the CDR3 DNA is TGCGCCAGCAGTGGGTGGGTCTCGGGTCTCAACAATGAG.

In the case of this clone: The read ends 3 residues before the CDR3 terminus; that terminus is restored from the germline J gene. The V gene is TRBV6-2 or TRBV6-3, the J gene TRBJ2-1; 11 nucleotides agree with TRBD1. This CDR3 has 13 amino acids. Trimming removed 8 bases from V and 8 bases from J; junction bases left unmatched: 5. CDR1 and CDR2 from the germline V gene are MNHEY and SVGEGT. CDR3 residues: CASEGQGADEQFF. CDR3 bases read: TGTGCCAGCGAAGGACAGGGGGCGGATGAG.

With regard to this clone: Read data end 3 residues before the CDR3 end; the end is taken from the germline J gene. This chain joins TRBV7-6 and TRBJ2-7; 9 nucleotides line up with TRBD2. Germline lookup yields CDR1 SGHVS and CDR2 FNYEAQ. Trimming removed 2 bases from V and 4 bases from J; junction bases left unmatched: 9. CDR3 length: 16 amino acids. This CDR3 is CASSLTRAGGPYEQYF. The CDR3 bases that were read are TGTGCCAGCAGCTTAACTAGGGCGGGAGGGCCTTACGAG. Complete variable domain (other parts from reference TRBV7-6 and TRBJ2-7): GAGVSQSPRYKVTKRGQDVALRCDPISGHVSLYWYRQALGQGPEFLTYFNYEAQQDKSGLPNDRFSAERPEGSISTLTIQRTEQRDSAMYRCASSLTRAGGPYEQYFGPGTRLTVT.

To note about this clone: The missing CDR3 end, 3 residues past where the read stops, is filled in from the germline J gene. V gene TRBV6-8 combines with J gene TRBJ1-5; D remains ambiguous. CDR3 size: 15 residues. V was clipped by 0 bases and J by 0 bases, with 6 bases between them. Germline V gene lookup returns CDR1 MNHGY and CDR2 SAAAGT. CDR3 sequence: CASSYSPDSNQPQHF. CDR3 DNA (partial): TGTGCCAGCAGTTACTCGCCAGATAGCAATCAGCCC.

As for this clone: Read sequence stops 3 residues before the CDR3 end, and the germline J gene provides the missing end. The gene calls are TRBV18 and TRBJ2-3; 8 bases are a match to TRBD1. The CDR3 runs to 16 residues. The V gene's germline CDR1 is KGHSH and CDR2 LQKENI. CDR3 DNA, as far as it was read: TGTGCCAGCTCACCACCTGGGGCAGGGGGCCTTCAGCCG. This translates into CASSPPGAGGLQP. The CDR3 in its entirety is CASSPPGAGGLQPQYF.

For this clone: The read terminates 3 residues ahead of where the CDR3 ends, so the germline J gene completes it. The chain employs TRBV6-2 or TRBV6-3 and TRBJ2-3; 7 nucleotides match TRBD2. Germline V gene lookup returns CDR1 MNHEY and CDR2 SVGEGT. The CDR3 consists of 14 residues. The CDR3 sequence: CASTGTKSRESQYF. The covered CDR3 bases are TGTGCCAGCACTGGGACTAAAAGTCGTGAATCG.

As concerns this clone: The read ends 3 residues shy of where the CDR3 ends; the end is completed using the germline J gene. The chain employs TRBV20-1 and TRBJ1-6; no clear D. The CDR3 is 14 residues long. Germline CDR1 DFQATT, CDR2 SNEGSKA (reference sequence). V gave up 5 bases and J gave up 4 bases, with 12 bases separating them. The sequenced CDR3 bases are TGCAGTGCTGCGGGGTTGCTTTATAATTCACCC. This codes for CSAAGLLYNSP. The whole CDR3 reads CSAAGLLYNSPLHF.

This chain's CDR3 is CASSSAGGVVVVDYTF. CDR3 DNA, as far as it was read: TGTGCCAGCAGCTCTGCGGGAGGTGTAGTAGTCGTAGAC. The V gene is TRBV7-6, the J gene TRBJ1-2; D uncertain. The read is 3 residues too short to cover the CDR3 end, so that end is filled in from the germline J gene. Germline V gives CDR1 SGHVS, CDR2 FNYEAQ. The CDR3 covers 16 residues.

For this clone: The read ends 3 residues early relative to the CDR3; the germline J gene fills the gap. The rearrangement joins TRBV7-3 to TRBJ1-2; 9 nucleotides agree with TRBD1. The V segment lost 6 bases and the J segment 4 bases; nucleotides outside the gene matches: 9. Germline V gene data show CDR1 as SGHTA and CDR2 as FQGTGA. The CDR3 runs to 15 residues. Incomplete CDR3 DNA: TGTGCCAGCAGACCCTACAGGGGGCGCGGCTATGGC. Its translation is CASRPYRGRGYG. The full-length CDR3 reads as CASRPYRGRGYGYTF.

Notes on this clone: The germline gene is not matched at one end of the junction; a read error may be the cause. The CDR3 end falls 3 residues outside the read, so it is completed with the germline J gene. Other DNA variants within this sample encode the same CDR3. The gene calls are TRBV7-3 and TRBJ1-3; D is perhaps TRBD1 (5 bases). CDR1 and CDR2 (germline): SGHTA, FQGTGA. CDR3 length: 16 residues. The sequenced CDR3 bases are TGTGCCAGCAGCTTACAGGGCCCTAACTCTGGAAACACT. This translates into CASSLQGPNSGNT. The whole CDR3 is CASSLQGPNSGNTIYF. Looking up the rest from reference TRBV7-3 and TRBJ1-3 gives the full variable domain: GAGVSQTPSNKVTEKGKYVELRCDPISGHTALYWYRQSLGQGPEFLIYFQGTGAADDSGLPNDRFFAVRPEGSVSTLKIQRTERGDSAVYLCASSLQGPNSGNTIYFGEGSWLTVV.

With regard to this clone: With the read ending 3 residues before the CDR3 end, the germline J gene is used to fill in that end. V is TRBV20-1 and J is TRBJ2-2, with a possible D match to TRBD1 (6 bases). Germline CDR1 DFQATT, CDR2 SNEGSKA (reference sequence). The CDR3 is 13 residues long. The CDR3 DNA, read in part, is TGCAGTGCCACCCCCGAGGACAGTGAAAAG. The encoded protein is CSATPEDSEK. In full, the CDR3 reads CSATPEDSEKLFF.

About this clone itself: With the read ending 3 residues before the CDR3 end, the germline J gene is used to fill in that end. V is TRBV19 and J is TRBJ1-4; D gene ambiguous. With 6 bases removed from V and 0 bases from J, the gap between germline ends came to 11 bases. The CDR3 contains 15 residues. Germline V gene sequence: CDR1 LNHDA, CDR2 SQIVND (reference sequence). Incomplete CDR3 DNA: TGTGCCAGTAGCGTAATAGCAGCAACTAATGAAAAA. Its translation is CASSVIAATNEK. The full CDR3 reads CASSVIAATNEKLFF.

To note about this clone: Read sequence stops 3 residues before the CDR3 end, and the germline J gene provides the missing end. The chain combines TRBV7-2 with TRBJ1-2, with a tentative D call TRBD1 (5 bases). This CDR3 spans 11 amino acids. Germline assignment: CDR1 SGHTA and CDR2 FQGNSA. The covered CDR3 bases are TGTGCCAGCAGCCAAGGAGGGGAC. Protein: CASSQGGD. The full-length CDR3 reads as CASSQGGDYTF.

Regarding this clone: The CDR3 extends 3 residues past the end of the read, so its final part is completed from the germline J gene. This chain uses TRBV28 with TRBJ1-5; a possible D gene is TRBD1 (6 bases). CDR1 is MDHEN and CDR2 is SYDVKM in the germline V gene. V was pared by 6 bases and J by 7 bases, with 19 bases between. This CDR3 spans 15 amino acids. The part of the CDR3 DNA that was read is TGTGCCAGCAGCCCGATTGAATCAGGGGTACAGCCC. Amino acid sequence: CASSPIESGVQP. The complete CDR3 protein is CASSPIESGVQPQHF.

Remarks on this clone: Sequencing ends 3 residues short of the CDR3 end; the germline J gene provides the rest. The chain combines TRBV13 with TRBJ2-1; 10 nucleotides agree with TRBD2. The V segment lost 5 bases and the J segment 5 bases; nucleotides outside the gene matches: 9. There are 16 residues in the CDR3. From germline, CDR1 is PRHDT and CDR2 FYEKMQ (reference sequence). The covered CDR3 bases are TGTGCCAGCAGCCCAGCCCTAGCGGGAGTAAACAATGAG. This sequence encodes CASSPALAGVNNE. The CDR3 in its entirety is CASSPALAGVNNEQFF.

On this clone: The read is 3 residues too short to cover the CDR3 end, so that end is filled in from the germline J gene. The chain has TRBV30 and TRBJ2-1; 11 positions agree with TRBD2. Germline V CDR1 and CDR2: GTSNPN, SVGIG (reference sequence). The length of the CDR3 is 14 residues. V trimming: 1 base; J trimming: 4 bases; junction bases outside the gene matches: 0. The sequenced part of the CDR3 DNA is TGTGCCTGGAGTGGACTAGCGGGATACAATGAG. It encodes CAWSGLAGYNE. The full CDR3 protein reads CAWSGLAGYNEQFF.

As concerns this clone: The sequenced fragment ends 3 residues before the CDR3 boundary, so the rest is inferred from the germline J gene. The rearrangement uses TRBV7-9 and TRBJ1-4; no clear D gene. V was pared by 1 base and J by 0 bases, with 6 bases between. The CDR3 covers 15 residues. The germline V gene encodes CDR1 SEHNR and CDR2 FQNEAQ (reference sequence). The CDR3 here is CASSLDRATNEKLFF. Incomplete CDR3 DNA: TGTGCCAGCAGCTTAGACAGAGCAACTAATGAAAAA.

For this clone: The sequenced fragment ends 3 residues before the CDR3 boundary, so the rest is inferred from the germline J gene. This sequence joins TRBV6-1 and TRBJ1-2, with 7 bases lining up with TRBD1. CDR3 length: 16 residues. The trim removed 4 bases at V and 1 base at J, leaving 9 bases unmatched. The germline V gene has CDR1 MNHNS and CDR2 SASEGT. Partial CDR3 DNA: TGTGCCAGCAGTGTAGGGGACAGCGCGATTAACTATGGC. It encodes CASSVGDSAINYG. The whole CDR3 reads CASSVGDSAINYGYTF.

Worth noting for this clone: The read finishes 3 residues shy of the CDR3 end, and the germline J gene is used to complete it. This sequence joins TRBV20-1 and TRBJ1-3, with TRBD1 as a possible D gene (5 bases). Between the trimmed V and J ends, which lost 6 bases and 0 bases, there was a span of 21 bases. CDR1 is DFQATT and CDR2 is SNEGSKA in the germline V gene (reference sequence). The CDR3 is 17 amino acids. The part of the CDR3 DNA that was read is TGCAGTGCCTCACCCCTCGGGGGTCCGAGCTCTGGAAACACC. Translated, it gives CSASPLGGPSSGNT. The whole CDR3 is CSASPLGGPSSGNTIYF.

To note about this clone: The sequenced fragment ends 3 residues before the CDR3 boundary, so the rest is inferred from the germline J gene. The chain carries TRBV11-1 and TRBJ2-7, with TRBD2 matching 7 bases. J lost 1 base, V lost 2 bases, and 5 bases had no gene match. Germline CDR1 is SGHAT and CDR2 is FQDESV (reference sequence). This CDR3 is 15 amino acids long. The CDR3 bases that were read are TGTGCCAGCAGCTTAAGGTCTAGCGGATCCTACGAG. Amino acid sequence: CASSLRSSGSYE. The entire CDR3 reads CASSLRSSGSYEQYF. The variable domain in full, with the rest retrieved from reference TRBV11-1 and TRBJ2-7, is EAEVAQSPRYKITEKSQAVAFWCDPISGHATLYWYRQILGQGPELLVQFQDESVVDDSQLPKDRFSAERLKGVDSTLKIQPAELGDSAMYLCASSLRSSGSYEQYFGPGTRLTVT.

Worth noting for this clone: The sequence runs out 3 residues before the end of the CDR3; the remainder is reconstructed from the germline J gene. This chain links TRBV20-1 with TRBJ2-7; 9 bases line up with TRBD2. The J segment lost 3 bases and the V segment lost 1 base, leaving 7 bases of the junction unmatched. This CDR3 is built from 15 residues. The germline gives CDR1 DFQATT, CDR2 SNEGSKA (reference sequence). The sequenced part of the CDR3 DNA is TGCAGTGCTAGAGGTCCGACTAGCGGAGACTACGAG. Translated, it gives CSARGPTSGDYE. The CDR3, in full, reads CSARGPTSGDYEQYF.

About this clone: The junction shows a germline mismatch at one end, possibly a read error. The read is 3 residues too short to cover the CDR3 end, so that end is filled in from the germline J gene. Other DNA variants within this sample encode the same CDR3. V and J are TRBV10-3 and TRBJ1-3, with D hard to call. This CDR3 contains 14 residues. Germline values: CDR1 ENHRY, CDR2 SYGVKD. CDR3 sequence reads: CAISAEGFGNTIYF. CDR3 DNA, as far as it was read: TGTGCCATCAGCGCAGAAGGGTTTGGAAACACG.

Note on this clone: The CDR3 end is not reached by the read, which stops 3 residues before it; the germline J gene fills it in. The chain has TRBV20-1 and TRBJ2-1, with D possibly matching TRBD2 (5 bases). This CDR3 region has 15 residues. V lost 3 bases and J lost 0, with 12 bases in between. The germline V gene encodes CDR1 DFQATT and CDR2 SNEGSKA (reference sequence). Partial CDR3 DNA: TGCAGTGCTAGCGACTACACGAGCTCCTACAATGAG. Its translation is CSASDYTSSYNE. The full CDR3 reads CSASDYTSSYNEQFF.

With regard to this clone: The CDR3 end lies 3 residues beyond the end of the read and is filled in from the germline J gene. This chain connects TRBV19 to TRBJ2-3; TRBD1 matches 10 bases. The length of the CDR3 is 14 residues. Trimming removed 6 bases from V and 4 bases from J; junction bases left unmatched: 4. CDR1 and CDR2 (germline): LNHDA, SQIVND (reference sequence). CDR3 protein: CASSWDRGADTQYF. CDR3 bases read: TGTGCCAGTAGCTGGGACAGGGGCGCAGATACG.

Worth noting for this clone: The sequenced fragment ends 3 residues before the CDR3 boundary, so the rest is inferred from the germline J gene. The rearrangement links TRBV30 to TRBJ2-4; tentatively, D is TRBD1 (5 bases). The CDR3 covers 14 residues. Per germline, CDR1 GTSNPN and CDR2 SVGIG (reference sequence). Incomplete CDR3 DNA: TGTGCCTTTAGGGGTCCAGGCGAGAGTCAGCCT. Its translation: CAFRGPGESQP. The whole CDR3 protein is CAFRGPGESQPQYF.

As for this clone: The CDR3 end falls 3 residues outside the read, so it is completed with the germline J gene. The chain combines TRBV19 with TRBJ1-1; TRBD1 matches 8 bases. CDR1 is LNHDA and CDR2 is SQIVND in the germline V gene (reference sequence). This CDR3 is 14 amino acids long. Trimming at V came to 6 bases and at J to 0 bases, leaving 3 bases not matched to a gene. The CDR3 bases that were read are TGTGCCAGTAGCTCGGGACAGGTGAACACTGAA. Encoded protein: CASSSGQVNTE. The CDR3 reads in full as CASSSGQVNTEAFF. The variable domain in full, completed from reference TRBV19 and TRBJ1-1, reads DGGITQSPKYLFRKEGQNVTLSCEQNLNHDAMYWYRQDPGQGLRLIYYSQIVNDFQKGDIAEGYSVSREKKESFPLTVTSAQKNPTAFYLCASSSGQVNTEAFFGQGTRLTVV.